Presented here are 8 T cell receptor beta chains from one specimen sequenced in a study of Graves' ophthalmopathy and Graves' hyperthyroidism. TCR beta CDR3 amplification used RNA transcripts. Scientists carried out first-round RT-PCR using HTBI primers and then a second-round multiplex PCR. From the multiplex PCR reads, TCRdb called clonotypes with MiXCR, one entry per CDR3 protein. The sample lists around 470,000 distinct CDR3 sequences; approximately 15% were seen once. Input material: blood. These receptors originate from a woman aged 25 to 39 with Graves' ophthalmopathy.

This clonotype has a count of ten or more. The rearrangement uses TRBV12-3 or TRBV12-4 and TRBJ2-7; possible D gene TRBD1, 6 bases. The CDR3 totals 12 residues. V shed 6 bases and J shed 4 bases, with 10 bases lying between them. CDR3 nucleotides: TGTGCCAGCAGCCCGGACAGTTACGAGCAGTACTTC. Amino acids: CASSPDSYEQYF.

This clonotype was detected many times. The V gene is TRBV20-1, the J gene TRBJ1-2, with TRBD1 identical over 9 bases. The CDR3 loop spans 15 amino acids. Trimming took 0 bases from V and 2 from J; bases not matched to a gene: 4. In germline, CDR1 is DFQATT, CDR2 SNEGSKA (reference sequence). The CDR3 region has the DNA TGCAGTGCTAGAGATTTTACAGGGGGCAACTATGGCTACACCTTC. This sequence encodes CSARDFTGGNYGYTF.

This clonotype showed up many times. The rearrangement uses TRBV6-5 and TRBJ1-1; TRBD1 is a possible D gene (5 bases). CDR1 and CDR2 from the germline V gene are MNHEY and SVGAGI. V was trimmed by 0 bases and J by 8 bases, leaving 13 bases between them. This CDR3 region has 14 residues. For the CDR3, the DNA is TGTGCCAGCAGTTACTCAGAGGGGACTTCCGAAGCTTTCTTT. Encoded protein: CASSYSEGTSEAFF.

Remarks on this clonotype: This may come from a read error, since a much larger clone is one base off. This chain connects TRBV18 to TRBJ2-5; possible D gene TRBD1, 6 bases. The CDR3 has 14 amino acids. The germline V gene encodes CDR1 KGHSH and CDR2 LQKENI. The CDR3 here is CASSPLDRQETEYF. The CDR3 DNA reads as TGTGCCAGCTCACCACTGGACAGACAAGAGACCGAGTACTTC.

This clonotype was seen ten or more times. This chain uses TRBV10-3 with TRBJ1-1, with D perhaps matching TRBD1 (6 bases). CDR3 length: 15 residues. CDR1 and CDR2 from the germline V gene are ENHRY and SYGVKD. V lost 7 bases and J lost 1, with 16 bases in between. CDR3 DNA sequence: TGTGCCATCACCCGACGGCAGGGGACGAACACTGAAGCTTTCTTT. Amino acid sequence: CAITRRQGTNTEAFF.

The chain has TRBV5-1 and TRBJ1-5; possible D gene TRBD1, 5 bases. Trimming removed 0 bases at V and 2 bases at J, with 9 bases between. The CDR3 consists of 15 residues. Germline assignment: CDR1 SGHRS and CDR2 YFSETQ. The CDR3 nucleotides read TGCGCCAGCAGCTTGGGGGAAGGGGGCAATCAGCCCCAGCATTTT. Protein product: CASSLGEGGNQPQHF.

V gene TRBV6-5 combines with J gene TRBJ1-2; tentative D call: TRBD1 (6 bases). The germline V and J ends were trimmed by 4 bases and 5 bases, with 20 bases remaining between them. The CDR3 extends over 16 amino acids. CDR1 MNHEY and CDR2 SVGAGI come from the germline V gene. The CDR3 here is CASSFNVGEGGYGYTF. CDR3 DNA sequence: TGTGCCAGCAGTTTCAACGTAGGAGAAGGGGGATATGGCTACACCTTC.

The sample holds many counts of this clonotype. The chain couples TRBV7-2 to TRBJ2-5; no reliable D call. The CDR3 is made up of 12 amino acids. From germline, CDR1 is SGHTA and CDR2 FQGNSA. The V gene lost 4 bases and the J gene lost 5 bases, with 8 bases spanning the gap. The CDR3 DNA reads as TGTGCCAGCAGCTGGGGATTCGAGACCCAGTACTTC. As protein: CASSWGFETQYF.